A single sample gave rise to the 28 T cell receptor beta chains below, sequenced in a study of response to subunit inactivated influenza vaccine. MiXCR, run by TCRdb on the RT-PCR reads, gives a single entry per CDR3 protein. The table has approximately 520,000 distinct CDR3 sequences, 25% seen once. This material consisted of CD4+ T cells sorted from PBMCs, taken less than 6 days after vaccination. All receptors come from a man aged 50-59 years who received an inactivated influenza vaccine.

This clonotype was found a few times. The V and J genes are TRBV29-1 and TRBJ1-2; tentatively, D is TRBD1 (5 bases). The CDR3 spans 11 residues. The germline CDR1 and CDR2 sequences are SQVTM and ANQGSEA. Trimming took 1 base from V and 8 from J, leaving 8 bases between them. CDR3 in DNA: TGCAGCGTTGAAGGGTCAGGGGGCTACACCTTC. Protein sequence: CSVEGSGGYTF.

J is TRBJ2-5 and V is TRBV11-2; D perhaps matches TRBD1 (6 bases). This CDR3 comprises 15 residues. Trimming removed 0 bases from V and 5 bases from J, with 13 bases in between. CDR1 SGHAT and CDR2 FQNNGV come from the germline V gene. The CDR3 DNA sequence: TGTGCCAGCAGCTTAGATGTTGGGGGCGCGGAGACCCAGTACTTC. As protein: CASSLDVGGAETQYF.

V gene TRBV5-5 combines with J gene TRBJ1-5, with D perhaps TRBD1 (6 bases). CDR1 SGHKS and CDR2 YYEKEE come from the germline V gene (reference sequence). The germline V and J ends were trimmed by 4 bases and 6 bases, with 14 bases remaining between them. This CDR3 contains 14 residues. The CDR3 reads CASSPQGQFQPQHF. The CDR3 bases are TGTGCCAGCAGCCCTCAAGGACAGTTTCAGCCCCAGCATTTT.

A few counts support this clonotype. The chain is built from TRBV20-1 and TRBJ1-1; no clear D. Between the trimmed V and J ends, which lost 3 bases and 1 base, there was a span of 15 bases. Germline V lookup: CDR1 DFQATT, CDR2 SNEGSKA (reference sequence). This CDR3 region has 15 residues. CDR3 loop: CSASTWAPPNTEAFF. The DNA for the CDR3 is TGCAGTGCTAGTACTTGGGCACCTCCGAACACTGAAGCTTTCTTT.

This CDR3 reads CSASYRDRGHNEQFF. The CDR3, as DNA: TGCAGTGCTAGTTACCGGGACAGGGGGCACAATGAGCAGTTCTTC. V is TRBV20-1 and J is TRBJ2-1; 12 bases map to TRBD1. CDR1 and CDR2 from the germline V gene are DFQATT and SNEGSKA (reference sequence). Losses at the gene ends were 3 bases for V and 5 bases for J; bases not matched to a gene: 5. The CDR3 consists of 15 residues.

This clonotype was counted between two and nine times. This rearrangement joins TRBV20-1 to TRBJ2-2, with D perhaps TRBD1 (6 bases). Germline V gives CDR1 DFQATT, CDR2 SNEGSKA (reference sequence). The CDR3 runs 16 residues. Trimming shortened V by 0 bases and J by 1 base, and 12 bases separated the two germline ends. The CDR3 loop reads CSARDSGTMNTGELFF. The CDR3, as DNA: TGCAGTGCTAGAGATTCCGGGACAATGAACACCGGGGAGCTGTTTTTT.

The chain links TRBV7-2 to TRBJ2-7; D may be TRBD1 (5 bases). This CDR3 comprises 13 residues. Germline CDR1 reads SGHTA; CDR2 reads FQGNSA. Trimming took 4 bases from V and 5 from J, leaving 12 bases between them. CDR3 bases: TGTGCCAGCAGCTCGCTAAGGGGTAACGAGCAGTACTTC. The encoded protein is CASSSLRGNEQYF.

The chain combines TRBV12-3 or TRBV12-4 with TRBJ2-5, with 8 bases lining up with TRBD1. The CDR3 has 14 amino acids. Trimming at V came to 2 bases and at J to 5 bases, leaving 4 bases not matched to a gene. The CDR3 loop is CASSLNRGWETQYF. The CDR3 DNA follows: TGTGCCAGCAGTTTAAACAGGGGGTGGGAGACCCAGTACTTC.

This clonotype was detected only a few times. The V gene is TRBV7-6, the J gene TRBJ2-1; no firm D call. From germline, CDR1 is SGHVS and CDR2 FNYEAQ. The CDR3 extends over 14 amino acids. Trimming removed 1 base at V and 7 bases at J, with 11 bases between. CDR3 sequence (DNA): TGTGCCAGCAGCTTAGTCCAGCGCTCGAATGAGCAGTTCTTC. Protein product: CASSLVQRSNEQFF.

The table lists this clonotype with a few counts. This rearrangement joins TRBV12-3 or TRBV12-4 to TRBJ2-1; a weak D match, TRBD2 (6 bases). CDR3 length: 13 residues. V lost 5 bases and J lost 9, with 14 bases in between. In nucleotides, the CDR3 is TGTGCCAGCAGTACCTCCGGGACTTCTGAGCAGTTCTTC. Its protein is CASSTSGTSEQFF.

CDR3 loop: CSARQGARGEQFF. The CDR3 DNA reads as TGCAGTGCGAGACAGGGGGCGCGGGGTGAGCAGTTCTTC. This sequence joins TRBV20-1 and TRBJ2-1, with 10 bases lining up with TRBD1. Germline V gene lookup returns CDR1 DFQATT and CDR2 SNEGSKA (reference sequence). Trimming removed 6 bases from V and 9 bases from J; junction bases left unmatched: 8. The CDR3 is 13 residues long.

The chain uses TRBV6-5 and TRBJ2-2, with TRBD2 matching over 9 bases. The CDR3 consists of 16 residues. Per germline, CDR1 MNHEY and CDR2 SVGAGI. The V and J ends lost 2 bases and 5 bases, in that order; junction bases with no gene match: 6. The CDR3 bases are TGTGCCAGCAGTTACCGTAGCGGGAGCCCGACCGGGGAGCTGTTTTTT. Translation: CASSYRSGSPTGELFF.

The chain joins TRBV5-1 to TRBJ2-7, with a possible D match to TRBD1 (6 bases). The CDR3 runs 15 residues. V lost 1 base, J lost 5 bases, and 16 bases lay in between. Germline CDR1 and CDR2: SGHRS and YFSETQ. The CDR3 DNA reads TGCGCCAGCAGCTTGCAGGGGCTTTCGGTGGACGAGCAGTACTTC. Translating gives CASSLQGLSVDEQYF.

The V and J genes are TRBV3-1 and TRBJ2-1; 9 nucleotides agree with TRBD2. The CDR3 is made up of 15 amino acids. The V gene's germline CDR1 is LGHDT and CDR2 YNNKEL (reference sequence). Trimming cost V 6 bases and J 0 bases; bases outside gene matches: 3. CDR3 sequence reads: CASRLAGPSYNEQFF. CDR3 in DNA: TGTGCCAGCAGGCTAGCGGGACCCTCCTACAATGAGCAGTTCTTC.

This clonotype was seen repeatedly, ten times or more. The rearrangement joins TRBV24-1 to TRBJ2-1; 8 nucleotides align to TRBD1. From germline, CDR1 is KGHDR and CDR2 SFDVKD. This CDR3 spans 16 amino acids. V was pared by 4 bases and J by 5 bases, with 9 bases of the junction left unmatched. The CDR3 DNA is TGTGCCACCAGTGACTTTACCGGGACAGGAGACAATGAGCAGTTCTTC. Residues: CATSDFTGTGDNEQFF.

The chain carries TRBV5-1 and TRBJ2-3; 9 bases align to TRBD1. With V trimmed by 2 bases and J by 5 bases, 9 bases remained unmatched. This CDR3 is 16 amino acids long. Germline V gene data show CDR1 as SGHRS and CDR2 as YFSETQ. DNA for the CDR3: TGCGCCAGCAGCTTTACAGGACAGGGGAGAATAGATACGCAGTATTTT. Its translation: CASSFTGQGRIDTQYF.

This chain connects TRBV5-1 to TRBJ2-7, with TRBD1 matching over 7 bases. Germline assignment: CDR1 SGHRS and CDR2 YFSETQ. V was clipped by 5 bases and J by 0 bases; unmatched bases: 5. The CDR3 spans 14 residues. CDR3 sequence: CASRSGQVSYEQYF. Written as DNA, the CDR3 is TGCGCCAGCAGAAGTGGACAGGTCTCCTACGAGCAGTACTTC.

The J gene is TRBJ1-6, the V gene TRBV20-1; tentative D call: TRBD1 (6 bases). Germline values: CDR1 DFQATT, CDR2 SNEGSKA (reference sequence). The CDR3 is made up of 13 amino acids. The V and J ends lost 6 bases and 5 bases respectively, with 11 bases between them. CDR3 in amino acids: CSARRQDNSPLHF. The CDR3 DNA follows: TGCAGTGCCCGAAGACAGGATAATTCACCCCTCCACTTT.

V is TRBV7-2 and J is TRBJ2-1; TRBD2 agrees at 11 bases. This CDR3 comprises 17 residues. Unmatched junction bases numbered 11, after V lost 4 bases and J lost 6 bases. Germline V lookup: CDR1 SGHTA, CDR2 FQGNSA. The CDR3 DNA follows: TGTGCCAGCAGCTCCGTCCTGACTAGCGGGACCGCCAATGAGCAGTTCTTC. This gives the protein CASSSVLTSGTANEQFF.

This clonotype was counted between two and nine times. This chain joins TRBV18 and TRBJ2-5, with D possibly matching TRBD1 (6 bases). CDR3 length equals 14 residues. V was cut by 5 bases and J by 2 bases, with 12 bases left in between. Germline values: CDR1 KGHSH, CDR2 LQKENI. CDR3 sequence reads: CASSAGTPQETQYF. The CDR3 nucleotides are TGTGCCAGCTCAGCCGGGACACCACAAGAGACCCAGTACTTC.

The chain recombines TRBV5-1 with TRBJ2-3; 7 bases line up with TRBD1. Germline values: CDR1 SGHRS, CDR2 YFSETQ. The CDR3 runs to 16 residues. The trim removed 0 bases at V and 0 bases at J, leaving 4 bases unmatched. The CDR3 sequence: CASSLAPGQSTDTQYF. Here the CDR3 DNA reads TGCGCCAGCAGCTTGGCTCCGGGACAGAGCACAGATACGCAGTATTTT.

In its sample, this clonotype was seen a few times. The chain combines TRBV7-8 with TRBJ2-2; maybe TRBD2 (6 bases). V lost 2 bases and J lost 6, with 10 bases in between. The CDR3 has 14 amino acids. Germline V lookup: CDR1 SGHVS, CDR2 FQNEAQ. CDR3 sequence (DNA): TGTGCCAGCAGCTTACGGGAGAGATCCGGGGAGCTGTTTTTT. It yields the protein CASSLRERSGELFF.

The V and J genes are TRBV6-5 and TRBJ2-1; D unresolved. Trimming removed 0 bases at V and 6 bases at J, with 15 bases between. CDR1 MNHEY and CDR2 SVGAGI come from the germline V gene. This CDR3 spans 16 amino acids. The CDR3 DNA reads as TGTGCCAGCAGTTACTCTTGGGCCGCTGGGTCCAATGAGCAGTTCTTC. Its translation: CASSYSWAAGSNEQFF.

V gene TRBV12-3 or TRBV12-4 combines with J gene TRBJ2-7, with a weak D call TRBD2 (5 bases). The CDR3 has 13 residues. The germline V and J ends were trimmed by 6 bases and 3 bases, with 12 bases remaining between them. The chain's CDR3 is CASSPEGGYEQYF. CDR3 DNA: TGTGCCAGCAGCCCAGAGGGTGGCTACGAGCAGTACTTC.

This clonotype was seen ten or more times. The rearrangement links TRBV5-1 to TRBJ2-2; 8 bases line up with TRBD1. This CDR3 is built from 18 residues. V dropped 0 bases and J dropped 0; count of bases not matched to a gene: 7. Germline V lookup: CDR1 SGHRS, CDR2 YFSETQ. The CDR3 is CASSLVPRGPSNTGELFF. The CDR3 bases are TGCGCCAGCAGCTTGGTACCCAGGGGGCCTTCGAACACCGGGGAGCTGTTTTTT. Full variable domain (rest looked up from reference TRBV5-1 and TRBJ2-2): KAGVTQTPRYLIKTRGQQVTLSCSPISGHRSVSWYQQTPGQGLQFLFEYFSETQRNKGNFPGRFSGRQFSNSRSEMNVSTLELGDSALYLCASSLVPRGPSNTGELFFGEGSRLTVL.

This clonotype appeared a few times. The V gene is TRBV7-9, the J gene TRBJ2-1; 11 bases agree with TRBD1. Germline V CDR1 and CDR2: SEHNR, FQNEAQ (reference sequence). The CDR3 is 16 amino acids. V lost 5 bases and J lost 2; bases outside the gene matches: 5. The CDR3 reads CASSIWTGGTYNEQFF. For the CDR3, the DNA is TGTGCCAGCAGCATTTGGACAGGGGGCACCTACAATGAGCAGTTCTTC.

The CDR3: CSARDGAWGTEAFF. The CDR3, as DNA: TGCAGTGCTAGAGATGGTGCTTGGGGGACTGAAGCTTTCTTT. The chain carries TRBV20-1 and TRBJ1-1; possibly TRBD1 for D (5 bases). Germline V gene sequence: CDR1 DFQATT, CDR2 SNEGSKA (reference sequence). CDR3 length equals 14 residues. V dropped 0 bases and J dropped 5 bases, with 13 bases sitting between them.

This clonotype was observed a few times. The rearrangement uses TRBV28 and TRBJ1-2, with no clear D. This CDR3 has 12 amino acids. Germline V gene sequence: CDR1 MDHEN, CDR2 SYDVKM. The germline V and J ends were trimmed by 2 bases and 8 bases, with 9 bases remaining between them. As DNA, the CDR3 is TGTGCCAGCAGTTTAGACCAAAGGGGCTACACCTTC. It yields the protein CASSLDQRGYTF.